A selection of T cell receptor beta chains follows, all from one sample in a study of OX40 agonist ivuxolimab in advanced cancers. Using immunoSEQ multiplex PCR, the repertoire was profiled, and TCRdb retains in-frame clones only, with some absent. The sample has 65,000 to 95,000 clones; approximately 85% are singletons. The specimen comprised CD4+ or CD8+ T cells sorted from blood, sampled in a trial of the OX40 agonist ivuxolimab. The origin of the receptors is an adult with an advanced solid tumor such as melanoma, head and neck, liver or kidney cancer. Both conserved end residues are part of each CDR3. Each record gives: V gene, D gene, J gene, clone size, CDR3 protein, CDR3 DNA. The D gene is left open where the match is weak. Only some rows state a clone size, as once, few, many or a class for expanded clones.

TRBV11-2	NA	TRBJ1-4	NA	CASSLDEKLFF	TGTGCCAGCAGCTTGGATGAAAAACTGTTTTTT
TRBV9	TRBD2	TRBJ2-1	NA	CASSEREMITYNEQFF	TGTGCCAGCAGCGAGCGGGAGATGATTACCTACAATGAGCAGTTCTTC
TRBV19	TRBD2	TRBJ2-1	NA	CASQRGLATYNEQFF	TGTGCCAGTCAACGGGGACTAGCTACTTACAATGAGCAGTTCTTC
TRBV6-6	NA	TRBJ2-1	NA	CASSSTISYNEQFF	TGTGCCAGCAGTTCCACCATCAGCTACAATGAGCAGTTCTTC
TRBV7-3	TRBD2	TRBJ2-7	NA	CASSLIAGAYEQYF	TGTGCCAGCAGCTTAATAGCGGGAGCGTACGAGCAGTACTTC
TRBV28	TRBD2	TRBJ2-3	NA	CASSSRLAGTDTQYF	TGTGCCAGCAGTTCCAGACTAGCGGGGACAGATACGCAGTATTTT
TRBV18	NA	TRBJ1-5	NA	CASAQGDSNQPQHF	TGTGCCAGCGCCCAAGGGGACAGCAATCAGCCCCAGCATTTT
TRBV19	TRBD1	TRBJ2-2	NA	CASSTTGESTGELFF	TGTGCCAGTAGTACAACAGGGGAAAGCACCGGGGAGCTGTTTTTT
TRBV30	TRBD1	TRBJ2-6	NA	CAFNRDRVRSGANVLTF	TGTGCCTTTAACCGGGACAGGGTTCGCTCTGGGGCCAACGTCCTGACTTTC
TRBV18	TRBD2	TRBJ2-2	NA	CASSPISGRASTGELFF	TGTGCCAGCTCACCAATAAGCGGGAGGGCCTCTACCGGGGAGCTGTTTTTT
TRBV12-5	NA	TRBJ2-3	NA	CASGLVQGDTQYF	TGTGCTAGTGGTTTGGTACAAGGAGATACGCAGTATTTT
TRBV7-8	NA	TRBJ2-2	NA	CASSFRVSGGELFF	TGTGCCAGCAGCTTTCGGGTGTCAGGCGGGGAGCTGTTTTTT
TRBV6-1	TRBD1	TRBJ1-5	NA	CASGTGTEDQPQHF	TGTGCCAGCGGAACCGGGACAGAGGATCAGCCCCAGCATTTT
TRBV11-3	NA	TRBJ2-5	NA	CASSLNREVGETQYF	TGTGCCAGCAGCTTAAACAGGGAGGTTGGAGAGACCCAGTACTTC
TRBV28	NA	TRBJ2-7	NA	CASSPRSFRIYEQYF	TGTGCCAGCAGTCCGCGGTCGTTCCGGATCTACGAGCAGTACTTC
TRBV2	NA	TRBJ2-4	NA	CASSAGLSDIQYF	TGTGCCAGCAGCGCAGGGTTGTCAGACATTCAGTACTTC
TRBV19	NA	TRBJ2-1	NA	CASSIVTGGYNEQFF	TGTGCCAGTAGTATAGTTACAGGAGGTTACAATGAGCAGTTCTTC
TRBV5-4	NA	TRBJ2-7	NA	CASSLKSGSYEQYF	TGTGCCAGCAGCTTGAAAAGCGGATCCTACGAGCAGTACTTC
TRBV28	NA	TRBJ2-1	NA	CASSPGREWDNEQFF	TGTGCCAGCAGCCCTGGTCGGGAGTGGGACAATGAGCAGTTCTTC
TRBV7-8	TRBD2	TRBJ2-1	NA	CASSSTSGSLIEQFF	TGTGCCAGCAGCTCGACTAGCGGGAGCTTGATTGAGCAGTTCTTC
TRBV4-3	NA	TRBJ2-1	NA	CASSQDAANEQFF	TGCGCCAGCAGCCAAGATGCCGCCAATGAGCAGTTCTTC
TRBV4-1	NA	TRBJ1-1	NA	CASSQVVRARTEAFF	TGCGCCAGCAGCCAAGTAGTAAGGGCGCGCACTGAAGCTTTCTTT
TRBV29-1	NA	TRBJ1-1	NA	CSAEWVGQDTEAFF	TGCAGCGCCGAATGGGTAGGGCAGGACACTGAAGCTTTCTTT
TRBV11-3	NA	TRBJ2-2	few	CASSLQGETGELFF	TGTGCCAGCAGCTTACAAGGCGAGACCGGGGAGCTGTTTTTT
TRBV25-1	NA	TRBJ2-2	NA	CASSELEGFTGELFF	TGTGCCAGCAGTGAATTGGAGGGTTTCACCGGGGAGCTGTTTTTT
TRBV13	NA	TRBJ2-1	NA	CASSLGGDEQFF	TGTGCCAGCAGCTTAGGCGGGGATGAGCAGTTCTTC
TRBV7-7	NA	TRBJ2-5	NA	CASSSGLGGEAQYF	TGTGCTAGCAGCTCCGGACTGGGTGGTGAGGCCCAGTACTTC
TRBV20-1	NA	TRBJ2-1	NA	CSARISNEQFF	TGCAGTGCTAGAATATCCAATGAGCAGTTCTTC
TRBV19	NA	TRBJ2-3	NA	CASSIAGETDTQYF	TGTGCCAGTAGTATAGCGGGAGAAACAGATACGCAGTATTTT
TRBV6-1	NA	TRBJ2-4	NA	CASSSNGGAKNIQYF	TGTGCCAGCTCGTCGAACGGGGGAGCCAAAAACATTCAGTACTTC
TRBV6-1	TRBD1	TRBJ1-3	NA	CASSEWDSRNTIYF	TGTGCCAGCAGTGAGTGGGACAGCAGAAACACCATATATTTT
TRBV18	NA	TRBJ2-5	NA	CASSPPIVPETQYF	TGTGCCAGCTCACCACCCATCGTTCCAGAGACCCAGTACTTC
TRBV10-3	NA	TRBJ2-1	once	CAISESKGSYNEQFF	TGTGCCATCAGTGAGTCGAAGGGGTCCTACAATGAGCAGTTCTTC
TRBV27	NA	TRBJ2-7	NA	CASSLRWGSGYEQYF	TGTGCCAGCAGTTTACGTTGGGGCAGCGGATACGAGCAGTACTTC
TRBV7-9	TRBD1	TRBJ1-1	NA	CASSSRQGPEAFF	TGTGCCAGCAGCTCACGACAGGGACCTGAAGCTTTCTTT
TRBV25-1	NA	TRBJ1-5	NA	CASSECDWGGNQPQHF	TGTGCCAGCAGTGAATGCGATTGGGGGGGCAATCAGCCCCAGCATTTT
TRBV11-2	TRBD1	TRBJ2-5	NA	CASSPGQGMRETQYF	TGTGCCAGCAGCCCGGGACAGGGGATGAGAGAGACCCAGTACTTC
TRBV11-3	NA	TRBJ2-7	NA	CASSPLVGTYEQYF	TGTGCCAGCAGCCCGCTTGTGGGTACCTACGAGCAGTACTTC
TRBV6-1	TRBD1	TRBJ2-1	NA	CASMRTGGNEQFF	TGTGCCAGCATGAGGACAGGGGGGAATGAGCAGTTCTTC
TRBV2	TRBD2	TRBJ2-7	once	CASSPGGSGSYWPEQYF	TGTGCCAGCAGCCCGGGTGGTAGCGGGAGTTACTGGCCCGAGCAGTACTTC
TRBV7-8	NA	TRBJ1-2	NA	CASSLVSSTLGYGYTF	TGTGCCAGCAGCTTAGTTAGCAGCACTCTAGGCTATGGCTACACCTTC
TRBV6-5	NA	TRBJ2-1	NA	CASSLGLYNEQFF	TGTGCCAGCAGCCTGGGCCTCTACAATGAGCAGTTCTTC
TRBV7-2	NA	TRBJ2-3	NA	CASSFTFTHQFIGSDTQYF	TGTGCCAGCAGCTTCACCTTTACCCATCAGTTCATTGGCTCAGATACGCAGTATTTT
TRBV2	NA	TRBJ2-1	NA	CASKDRGGSVEQFF	TGTGCCAGCAAGGACAGAGGGGGTTCTGTTGAGCAGTTCTTC
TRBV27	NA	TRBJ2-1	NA	CASSFGTPYNEQFF	TGTGCCAGCAGTTTTGGGACACCCTACAATGAGCAGTTCTTC
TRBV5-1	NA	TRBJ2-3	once	CASSPMLSTDTQYF	TGCGCCAGCAGCCCGATGTTAAGCACAGATACGCAGTATTTT
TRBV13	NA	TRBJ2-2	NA	CASSPGLQTGELFF	TGTGCCAGCAGCCCGGGACTGCAAACCGGGGAGCTGTTTTTT
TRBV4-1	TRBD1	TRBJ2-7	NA	CASSQDPGQYDEQYF	TGCGCCAGCAGCCAAGATCCGGGACAGTACGACGAGCAGTACTTC